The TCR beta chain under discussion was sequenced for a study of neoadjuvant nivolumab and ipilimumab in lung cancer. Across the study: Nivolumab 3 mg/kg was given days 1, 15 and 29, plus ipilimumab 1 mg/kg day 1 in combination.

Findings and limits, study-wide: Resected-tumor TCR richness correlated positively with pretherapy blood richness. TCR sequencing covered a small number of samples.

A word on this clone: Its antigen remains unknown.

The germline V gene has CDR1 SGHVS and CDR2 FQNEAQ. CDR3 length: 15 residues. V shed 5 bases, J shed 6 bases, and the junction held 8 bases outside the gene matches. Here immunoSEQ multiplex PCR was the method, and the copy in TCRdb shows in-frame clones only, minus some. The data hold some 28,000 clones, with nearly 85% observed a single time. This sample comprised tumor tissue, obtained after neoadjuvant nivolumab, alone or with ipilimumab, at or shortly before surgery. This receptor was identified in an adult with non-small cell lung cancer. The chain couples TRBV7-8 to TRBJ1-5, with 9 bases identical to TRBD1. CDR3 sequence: CASSPGQGYSQPQHF. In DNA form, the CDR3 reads TGTGCCAGCAGCCCTGGACAGGGGTATTCTCAGCCCCAGCATTTT. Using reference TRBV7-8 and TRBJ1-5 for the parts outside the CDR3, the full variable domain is GAGVSQSPRYKVAKRGQDVALRCDPISGHVSLFWYQQALGQGPEFLTYFQNEAQLDKSGLPSDRFFAERPEGSVSTLKIQRTQQEDSAVYLCASSPGQGYSQPQHFGDGTRLSIL.